The 5 T cell receptor beta chains presented below share a single source sample, sequenced in a study of radiotherapy plus CTLA-4 blockade in lung cancer. Assay used: immunoSEQ multiplex PCR; TCRdb lists only in-frame clones, some missing. Found here are about 62,000 clones, approximately 76% of them singletons; the top ten hold 2.5% to 3%. Sequenced material: peripheral blood, taken from a patient treated with radiotherapy plus ipilimumab. These receptors were obtained from a human donor with non-small cell lung cancer who had a complete response to radiotherapy plus ipilimumab.

On this clone itself: At one boundary the junction diverges from the germline segment, which might be a read error. This chain uses TRBV11-2 with TRBJ1-1, with 7 bases identical to TRBD1. Germline V gene sequence: CDR1 SGHAT, CDR2 FQNNGV. This CDR3 comprises 15 residues. Written as DNA, the CDR3 is TGTGCCAGCAGCATAGACAGGGCGAGAGTGACTGAAGCTTTCTTT. Its translation: CASSIDRARVTEAFF.

The chain uses TRBV7-2 and TRBJ2-3, with D possibly TRBD2 on 6 matching bases. Per the germline V gene, CDR1 is SGHTA and CDR2 is FQGNSA. V gave up 5 bases and J gave up 2 bases, with 20 bases separating them. CDR3 length: 17 amino acids. CDR3 sequence (DNA): TGTGCCAGCAGCCCCATGTACGGGGTAGCGGTCACAGATACGCAGTATTTT. Translating it yields CASSPMYGVAVTDTQYF.

This clone was detected only once. CDR3 in DNA: TGTGCCATCAGTGATGCAGCGGGGGTCACAGATACGCAGTATTTT. Translating it yields CAISDAAGVTDTQYF. The chain recombines TRBV10-3 with TRBJ2-3, with 8 bases identical to TRBD2. V was clipped by 3 bases and J by 2 bases; unmatched bases: 4. This CDR3 has 15 amino acids. Germline loops: CDR1 ENHRY, CDR2 SYGVKD.

This clone showed up just once. The chain employs TRBV11-2 and TRBJ2-5; D uncertain. In germline, CDR1 is SGHAT, CDR2 FQNNGV. CDR3 length: 15 residues. The V gene lost 5 bases and the J gene lost 0 bases, with 13 bases spanning the gap. Written as DNA, the CDR3 is TGTGCCAGCAGCCAAGAGGTCGGTAACCAAGAGACCCAGTACTTC. Translating it yields CASSQEVGNQETQYF.

The V call is TRBV6-5, the J call TRBJ2-2; tentatively, D is TRBD1 (5 bases). Germline CDR1 MNHEY, CDR2 SVGAGI. There are 14 residues in the CDR3. The ends were cut back, 7 bases at V and 7 bases at J, with 16 bases in the middle. As DNA, the CDR3 is TGTGCCAGCACCCAGGGCCCCGGGTTCGGGGAGCTGTTTTTT. Translated: CASTQGPGFGELFF.